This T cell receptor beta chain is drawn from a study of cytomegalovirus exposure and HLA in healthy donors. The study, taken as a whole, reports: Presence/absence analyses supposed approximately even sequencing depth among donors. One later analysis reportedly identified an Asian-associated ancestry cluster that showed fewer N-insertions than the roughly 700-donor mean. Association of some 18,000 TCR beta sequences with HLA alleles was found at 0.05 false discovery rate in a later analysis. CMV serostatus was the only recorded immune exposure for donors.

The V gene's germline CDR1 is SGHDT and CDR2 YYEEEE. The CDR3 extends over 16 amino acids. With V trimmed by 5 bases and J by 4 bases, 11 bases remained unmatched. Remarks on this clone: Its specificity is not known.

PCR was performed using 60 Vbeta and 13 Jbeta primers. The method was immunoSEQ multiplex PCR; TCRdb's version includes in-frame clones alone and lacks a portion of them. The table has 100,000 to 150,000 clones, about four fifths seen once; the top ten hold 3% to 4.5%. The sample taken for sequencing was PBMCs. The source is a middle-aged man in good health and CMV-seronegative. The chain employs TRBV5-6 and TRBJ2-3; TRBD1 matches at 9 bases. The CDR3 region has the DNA TGTGCCAGCAGTCACAGCATCGGGACAGGGCCAGATACGCAGTATTTT. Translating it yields CASSHSIGTGPDTQYF.